One sample yielded the 15 T cell receptor beta chains listed below, sequenced in a study of CD8 T cells in ankylosing spondylitis. Study-wide results and caveats: In ankylosing spondylitis blood, a motif of roughly eight highly homologous TCR beta variants appeared characteristic.

From the 5' RACE reads, TCRdb called clonotypes with MiXCR, one entry per CDR3 protein. The sample carries 400,000 to 450,000 distinct CDR3 sequences, over 15% recorded once. No cognate antigen is known for these TCRs. Sequenced material: blood, either unsorted or a sorted T cell fraction (not recorded which). The receptor set was obtained from a male donor with ankylosing spondylitis.

This clonotype has only a few counts. V usage is TRBV28 and J usage is TRBJ2-2, with D tentatively TRBD1 (5 bases). Germline V gene sequence: CDR1 MDHEN, CDR2 SYDVKM. This CDR3 contains 14 residues. V was cut by 6 bases and J by 1 base, with 9 bases left in between. The CDR3 DNA reads TGTGCCAGCAGGCGACAGCAGAACACCGGGGAGCTGTTTTTT. Its translation is CASRRQQNTGELFF. The complete variable domain, with remaining parts taken from reference TRBV28 and TRBJ2-2, reads DVKVTQSSRYLVKRTGEKVFLECVQDMDHENMFWYRQDPGLGLRLIYFSYDVKMKEKGDIPEGYSVSREKKERFSLILESASTNQTSMYLCASRRQQNTGELFFGEGSRLTVL.

The CDR3 nucleotides are TGTGCCAGCAGCCTTAGCGCCAAGGGCTACAATGAGCAGTTCTTC. It codes for CASSLSAKGYNEQFF. V usage is TRBV7-2 and J usage is TRBJ2-1, with D tentatively TRBD2 (5 bases). V lost 5 bases, J lost 3 bases, and 14 bases lay in between. This CDR3 is built from 15 residues. The V gene's germline CDR1 is SGHTA and CDR2 FQGNSA.

This clonotype was detected a few times. The chain links TRBV3-1 to TRBJ1-1; no definite D call. The CDR3 totals 12 residues. V was cut by 1 base and J by 9 bases, with 9 bases left in between. Germline CDR1 and CDR2: LGHDT and YNNKEL (reference sequence). The CDR3 region is CASSQGGAQAFF. CDR3 nucleotides: TGTGCCAGCAGCCAAGGCGGCGCTCAAGCTTTCTTT.

The V and J genes are TRBV6-1 and TRBJ2-7; D is ambiguous. Trimming left V 7 bases short and J 0 bases short, with 19 bases between. Per germline, CDR1 MNHNS and CDR2 SASEGT. This CDR3 is 16 amino acids long. CDR3 protein: CASMRLQQSSSYEQYF. The CDR3 region has the DNA TGTGCCAGCATGAGACTCCAACAGTCGAGCTCCTACGAGCAGTACTTC.

The table lists this clonotype with a few counts. This chain joins TRBV11-3 and TRBJ2-5, with D uncertain. With 5 bases removed from V and 1 base from J, the gap between germline ends came to 14 bases. Germline CDR1 SGHNT, CDR2 YENEEA. The CDR3 length is 15 residues. In DNA form, the CDR3 reads TGTGCCAGCAGCCCTCGTGGACCGTCCCAAGAGACCCAGTACTTC. It translates to CASSPRGPSQETQYF.

This clonotype showed up just a few times. The chain is built from TRBV5-1 and TRBJ2-7; D is ambiguous. Trimming left V 0 bases short and J 2 bases short, with 15 bases between. The CDR3 length is 16 residues. The germline gives CDR1 SGHRS, CDR2 YFSETQ. In DNA, the CDR3 is TGCGCCAGCAGCTTGGGCCGACTCCCCCCAGCCTACGAGCAGTACTTC. Translating gives CASSLGRLPPAYEQYF. Filled out from reference TRBV5-1 and TRBJ2-7, the complete variable domain reads KAGVTQTPRYLIKTRGQQVTLSCSPISGHRSVSWYQQTPGQGLQFLFEYFSETQRNKGNFPGRFSGRQFSNSRSEMNVSTLELGDSALYLCASSLGRLPPAYEQYFGPGTRLTVT.

This clonotype appeared a few times. The DNA of the CDR3 is TGCGCCAGCAGCCCGGGACTAGCGGGCCCCCAAGAGACCCAGTACTTC. This encodes CASSPGLAGPQETQYF. This chain uses TRBV5-1 with TRBJ2-5; 12 positions agree with TRBD2. This CDR3 spans 16 amino acids. CDR1 and CDR2 (germline): SGHRS, YFSETQ. V was pared by 4 bases and J by 1 base, with 5 bases of the junction left unmatched.

This clonotype was counted a few times. This chain uses TRBV6-1 with TRBJ2-2; perhaps TRBD1 as D (6 bases). Germline lookup yields CDR1 MNHNS and CDR2 SASEGT. The V and J ends lost 6 bases and 4 bases respectively, with 21 bases between them. This CDR3 comprises 17 residues. CDR3 amino acids: CASSPRLGALGTGELFF. As DNA, the CDR3 is TGTGCCAGCAGCCCACGCCTGGGGGCATTGGGCACCGGGGAGCTGTTTTTT.

The V gene is TRBV5-1, the J gene TRBJ1-1, with D perhaps TRBD1 (5 bases). The CDR3 is 14 amino acids. The germline V gene has CDR1 SGHRS and CDR2 YFSETQ. V was pared by 0 bases and J by 9 bases, with 15 bases between. The DNA of the CDR3 is TGCGCCAGCAGCTTGGATCAGGGAGCAATGAAAGCTTTCTTT. Its protein product is CASSLDQGAMKAFF.

This clonotype was seen only once. A much larger clone sits a single nucleotide away, making a read error possible. CDR3 nucleotide sequence: TGTGCCGGCAGCATGGAACCCAATCAGCCCCAGCATTTT. It translates to CAGSMEPNQPQHF. V is TRBV5-5 and J is TRBJ1-5; D uncertain. The CDR3 runs to 13 residues. CDR1 is SGHKS and CDR2 is YYEKEE in the germline V gene (reference sequence).

In this sample, this clonotype turned up a few times. Here the CDR3 DNA reads TGTGCCAGCAGACCAGGGGGAGGTGGCTACACCTTC. Translated: CASRPGGGGYTF. V and J are TRBV12-3 or TRBV12-4 and TRBJ1-2, with 7 bases that match TRBD1. V was clipped by 6 bases and J by 7 bases; unmatched bases: 5. The CDR3 sequence is 12 residues long.

The chain is built from TRBV12-3 or TRBV12-4 and TRBJ1-6; 8 nucleotides match TRBD1. With V trimmed by 3 bases and J by 8 bases, 6 bases remained unmatched. The CDR3 spans 15 residues. CDR3 amino acids: CASSFGDRIYSPLHF. The CDR3 bases are TGTGCCAGCAGTTTCGGGGACAGGATTTATTCACCCCTCCACTTT.

This chain connects TRBV5-1 to TRBJ1-6; 8 bases fit TRBD1. Germline CDR1 is SGHRS and CDR2 is YFSETQ. CDR3 length: 15 residues. The ends lost 4 bases at V and 10 bases at J; junction bases unmatched: 10. The CDR3 bases are TGCGCCAGCAGCCTCATAGGACAGGGCGGCTCACCCCTCCACTTT. It encodes CASSLIGQGGSPLHF.

This clonotype was counted only a few times. V gene TRBV18 combines with J gene TRBJ1-3; no clear D gene. The CDR3 is 14 residues long. Germline CDR1 reads KGHSH; CDR2 reads LQKENI. V shed 3 bases and J shed 0 bases, with 6 bases lying between them. The CDR3 protein is CASSPTVSGNTIYF. CDR3 DNA: TGTGCCAGCTCACCTACAGTCTCTGGAAACACCATATATTTT.

The chain recombines TRBV3-1 with TRBJ2-2; no firm D call. The CDR3 is 11 residues long. Germline V gives CDR1 LGHDT, CDR2 YNNKEL (reference sequence). V lost 4 bases to trimming and J lost 9 bases, with 6 bases between them. In DNA form, the CDR3 reads TGTGCCAGCAGCCCCTCGTGGGAGCTGTTTTTT. Amino acids: CASSPSWELFF. Full variable domain (remainder filled in from reference TRBV3-1 and TRBJ2-2): DTAVSQTPKYLVTQMGNDKSIKCEQNLGHDTMYWYKQDSKKFLKIMFSYNNKELIINETVPNRFSPKSPDKAHLNLHINSLELGDSAVYFCASSPSWELFFGEGSRLTVL.